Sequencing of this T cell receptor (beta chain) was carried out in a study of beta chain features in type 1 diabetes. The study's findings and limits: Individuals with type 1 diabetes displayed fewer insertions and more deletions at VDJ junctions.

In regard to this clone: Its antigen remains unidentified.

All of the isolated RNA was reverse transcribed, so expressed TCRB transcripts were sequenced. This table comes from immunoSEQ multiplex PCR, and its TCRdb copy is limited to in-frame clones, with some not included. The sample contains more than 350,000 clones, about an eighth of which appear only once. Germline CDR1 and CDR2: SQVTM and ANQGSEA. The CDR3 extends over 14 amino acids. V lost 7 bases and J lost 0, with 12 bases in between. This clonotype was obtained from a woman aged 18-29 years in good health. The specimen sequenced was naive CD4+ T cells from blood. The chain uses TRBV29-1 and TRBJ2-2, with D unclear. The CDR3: CSALKGSNTGELFF. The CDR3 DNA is TGCAGCGCGCTAAAGGGCTCGAACACCGGGGAGCTGTTTTTT.